This TCR beta chain is drawn from a study of shared T cell receptors in the human thymus. The CDR3 has 16 residues. Looked up from germline, CDR1 is SSHAT and CDR2 is FNYEAQ (reference sequence). Clones were sequenced by immunoSEQ multiplex PCR, and TCRdb holds only the in-frame ones, with some missing. The table has about 380,000 clones, approximately 95% seen once; the top ten hold roughly 0.02%. Concerning this clone: The junction departs from the called germline gene at one end, perhaps through a read error.

The sequenced sample was thymocytes. This chain uses TRBV7-7 with TRBJ2-5, with 11 bases lining up with TRBD2. The origin of this receptor is a human donor. CDR3 region: CASSSLGLAEQETQYF. The CDR3 nucleotides are TGTGCTAGCAGCTCCCTGGGACTAGCGGAACAAGAGACCCAGTACTTC.